This section outlines one T cell receptor beta chain sequence together with its context. Its antigen is still unknown. It has no much larger one-base neighbor in the sample; base qualities were not kept. The sample comes from a study of radiotherapy plus CTLA-4 blockade in lung cancer (dated by TCRdb to about 2018). The study in broad terms: Among the enrolled patients, about 19% had an objective response, and approximately 33% reached disease control.

The library was made by the immunoSEQ multiplex PCR assay. TCRdb mirrors the immuneACCESS table, restricted to in-frame sequences. Some clones are absent from its copies; in checked studies, under half trace to an unresolved V gene, and the reason for the others is unknown. Recorded for this sample are approximately 98,000 clones; roughly four fifths of them occurred a single time. The top ten clonotypes cover around 3.7% of the sample. The study tested focal radiation therapy combined with CTLA-4 blockade (ipilimumab) in patients with chemo-refractory metastatic non-small-cell lung cancer. Here is what the overall study found, with its caveats: After treatment with radiotherapy and ipilimumab, TCR clones that originated in tumors expanded in peripheral blood. The strongest predictors of response, as reported, were early dynamic changes in blood T cell clones along with a rise in serum interferon-beta after radiation.

CDR3 length: 13 amino acids, cysteine to phenylalanine. Only the CDR3 DNA is retained, 39 bases long and in frame from the first base. A distance of 9 bases separates the germline ends of V and J, which lose 0 bases and 7 bases respectively. CDR1 and CDR2 were assigned from the germline V gene (reference sequence) as GTSNPN and SVGIG. Recombination joined TRBV30 with TRBJ1-4; the D gene lacks a confident call. The sequence was obtained from a human donor with non-small cell lung cancer who had a partial response to radiotherapy plus ipilimumab. The source material was peripheral blood, sampled from a patient treated with radiotherapy plus ipilimumab. The CDR3 sequence is CAWSVMSGEKLFF. The DNA sequence is given as TGTGCCTGGAGTGTAATGTCGGGTGAAAAACTGTTTTTT.